This TCR beta chain is from a study of blood T cell repertoires in COVID-19. Overall study context: The study drew acute and convalescent COVID-19 samples from the United States, Italy and Spain. In each case, the material was cDNA or gDNA derived from T cells, B-cell-depleted T cells, or PBMCs.

How the authors handled the data: Quantification of nucleated cells was approximated via reference gene primer amplification. Generated by immunoSEQ multiplex PCR, the TCRdb table keeps only in-frame clones and is missing some. From that table come the V and J calls and clone size; the DNA was used to work out D and trimming. This table holds some 250,000 clones, 70% to 90% found once. CDR1 is LNHDA, CDR2 SQIVND, per germline (reference sequence). The CDR3 covers 13 residues. V shed 1 base, J shed 11 bases, and the junction held 6 bases outside the gene matches. The sequence derives from a woman under 40 with acute or convalescent COVID-19. Sequences were obtained from peripheral blood. This chain joins TRBV19 and TRBJ1-1; 8 bases are a match to TRBD1. This chain's CDR3 is CASSIVQGALAFF. In DNA, the CDR3 is TGTGCCAGTAGTATAGTCCAGGGGGCGCTGGCTTTCTTT.